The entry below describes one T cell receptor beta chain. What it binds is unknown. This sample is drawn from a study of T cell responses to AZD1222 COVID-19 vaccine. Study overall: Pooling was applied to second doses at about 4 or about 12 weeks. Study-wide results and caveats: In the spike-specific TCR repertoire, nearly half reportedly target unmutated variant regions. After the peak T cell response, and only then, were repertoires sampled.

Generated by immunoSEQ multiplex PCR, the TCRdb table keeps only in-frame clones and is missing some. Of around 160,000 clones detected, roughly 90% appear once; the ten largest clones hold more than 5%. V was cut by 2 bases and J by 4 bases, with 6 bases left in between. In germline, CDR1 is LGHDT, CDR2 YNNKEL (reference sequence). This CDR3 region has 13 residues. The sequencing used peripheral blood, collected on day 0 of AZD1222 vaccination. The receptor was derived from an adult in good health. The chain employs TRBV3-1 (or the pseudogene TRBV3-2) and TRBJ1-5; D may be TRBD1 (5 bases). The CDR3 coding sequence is TGTGCCAGCAGCCAAACAGGAAATCAGCCCCAGCATTTT. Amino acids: CASSQTGNQPQHF.